A single sample gave rise to the 17 T cell receptor beta chains below, sequenced in a study of cytomegalovirus exposure and HLA in healthy donors. Use of 60 Vbeta and 13 Jbeta primers characterized the PCR. This table comes from immunoSEQ multiplex PCR, and its TCRdb copy is limited to in-frame clones, with some not included. The data show under 100,000 clones, with 65% to 80% seen just once and around an eighth held by the top ten. The specimen sequenced was PBMCs. These receptors were taken from a human donor in good health.

V is TRBV2 and J is TRBJ1-2; D ambiguous. The V end was cut by 1 base, the J end by 3 bases, with 9 bases between. The CDR3 has 14 amino acids. CDR1 is SNHLY, CDR2 FYNNEI, per germline. For the CDR3, the DNA is TGTGCCAGCAGTGAAGACCGGAGGGACTATGGCTACACCTTC. Protein sequence: CASSEDRRDYGYTF.

This clone has just one count. The chain employs TRBV4-2 and TRBJ1-2, with 11 positions matching TRBD1. This CDR3 has 14 residues. The germline CDR1 and CDR2 sequences are LGHNA and YNFKEQ. The V segment lost 2 bases and the J segment 7 bases; nucleotides outside the gene matches: 3. In DNA, the CDR3 is TGTGCCAGCAGCCAACCGGGACAGGGGGGTGGCTACACCTTC. Residues: CASSQPGQGGGYTF.

The chain links TRBV7-2 to TRBJ2-6; the match to TRBD1 covers 9 bases. CDR1 and CDR2 from the germline V gene are SGHTA and FQGNSA. This CDR3 has 18 residues. With 1 base clipped from V and 2 bases from J, the junction kept 6 bases outside the gene matches. The CDR3 DNA sequence: TGTGCCAGCAGCTTAGTTCCTAGGACAGGGGCTGGGGCCAACGTCCTGACTTTC. Residues: CASSLVPRTGAGANVLTF.

J is TRBJ2-5 and V is TRBV11-3; 11 nucleotides line up with TRBD2. Germline CDR1 reads SGHNT; CDR2 reads YENEEA. The CDR3 loop spans 17 amino acids. Germline trimming cut 5 bases from V and 1 base from J; bases unmatched to any gene: 9. CDR3 protein: CASSRGSGGESQETQYF. The DNA of the CDR3 is TGTGCCAGCAGCCGCGGTAGCGGGGGGGAGAGCCAAGAGACCCAGTACTTC.

This clone was seen a few times. The chain is built from TRBV6-5 and TRBJ2-1; 10 positions match TRBD2. Trimming removed 5 bases from V and 4 bases from J; junction bases left unmatched: 5. This CDR3 has 15 amino acids. Germline lookup yields CDR1 MNHEY and CDR2 SVGAGI. The CDR3 sequence is CASSQRGGNYNEQFF. CDR3 nucleotide sequence: TGTGCCAGCAGTCAGCGGGGGGGCAATTACAATGAGCAGTTCTTC.

Only one count was recorded for this clone. The chain couples TRBV7-9 to TRBJ1-6; D not resolved. CDR3 size: 14 residues. V lost 1 base, J lost 10 bases, and 11 bases lay in between. Germline V CDR1 and CDR2: SEHNR, FQNEAQ (reference sequence). The CDR3, as DNA: TGTGCCAGCAGCTTAGAGGTGGGCGTCTCACCCCTCCACTTT. Translated: CASSLEVGVSPLHF.

The chain uses TRBV5-1 and TRBJ2-1; no clear D. This CDR3 has 12 residues. Germline loops: CDR1 SGHRS, CDR2 YFSETQ. Trimming left V 3 bases short and J 9 bases short, with 10 bases between. The CDR3 DNA sequence: TGCGCCAGCAGCTATAGCTTGGGTGAGCAGTTCTTC. Its translation: CASSYSLGEQFF.

This chain uses TRBV7-6 with TRBJ2-7; 10 bases match TRBD1. V shed 1 base and J 3 bases; nucleotides not matched to a gene: 3. From germline, CDR1 is SGHVS and CDR2 FNYEAQ. The CDR3 consists of 15 residues. The CDR3 DNA is TGTGCCAGCAGCTTAGAGGGACAGGGGTTCTACGAGCAGTACTTC. It encodes CASSLEGQGFYEQYF.

DNA of the CDR3: TGTGCCAGCAGCGAGGACAGGGGAAGGACCTACGAGCAGTACTTC. This encodes CASSEDRGRTYEQYF. The rearrangement joins TRBV7-2 to TRBJ2-7, with 9 bases fitting TRBD1. J was trimmed by 2 bases and V by 5 bases; bases with no gene match: 7. CDR1 SGHTA and CDR2 FQGNSA come from the germline V gene. This CDR3 contains 15 residues.

The gene calls are TRBV6-5 and TRBJ1-1; TRBD1 matches 11 bases. The CDR3 runs 13 residues. CDR1 and CDR2 (germline): MNHEY, SVGAGI. V lost 2 bases and J lost 7; bases outside the gene matches: 0. The CDR3 sequence is CASSYGTGGEAFF. The CDR3 DNA reads as TGTGCCAGCAGTTACGGGACAGGGGGTGAAGCTTTCTTT.

The chain uses TRBV5-1 and TRBJ2-5, with a possible D match to TRBD2 (7 bases). Germline V gene lookup returns CDR1 SGHRS and CDR2 YFSETQ. The CDR3 runs to 18 residues. Trimming removed 0 bases from V and 4 bases from J, with 22 bases in between. The CDR3 region is CASSLAAGASGNLETQYF. CDR3 DNA: TGCGCCAGCAGCTTGGCGGCAGGGGCCAGCGGGAACTTAGAGACCCAGTACTTC.

This rearrangement joins TRBV9 to TRBJ2-7; TRBD2 matches 9 bases. The CDR3 contains 17 residues. Germline-derived CDR1 and CDR2 are SGDLS and YYNGEE. Trimming at V came to 0 bases and at J to 0 bases, leaving 7 bases not matched to a gene. The DNA for the CDR3 is TGTGCCAGCAGCGTAGATGGAGCGGGGGGTTCCTCCTACGAGCAGTACTTC. It encodes CASSVDGAGGSSYEQYF.

V and J are TRBV11-2 and TRBJ2-5; D may be TRBD1 (6 bases). This CDR3 comprises 15 residues. V was clipped by 3 bases and J by 3 bases, with 14 bases between them. Germline lookup yields CDR1 SGHAT and CDR2 FQNNGV. CDR3 protein: CASSFTSAGEETQYF. CDR3 sequence (DNA): TGTGCCAGCAGCTTTACGTCGGCAGGGGAAGAGACCCAGTACTTC.

To note about this clone: One end of the junction fails to match germline, which may point to a read error. The chain carries TRBV30 and TRBJ1-6, with unresolved D. The CDR3 consists of 14 residues. Germline loops: CDR1 GTSNPN, CDR2 SVGIG (reference sequence). The DNA of the CDR3 is TGTGCCTGGATTCCCACGGGAGGGAGAAGACCCCTCAACTTT. Residues: CAWIPTGGRRPLNF.

This clone turned up a few times. One end of the junction varies from germline; a read error may be responsible. CDR3 amino acids: CASSSSGSTIYF. As DNA, the CDR3 is TGTGCCAGCAGCTCATCAGGAAGCACCATATATTTT. The V call is TRBV5-6, the J call TRBJ1-3; D remains unclear. This CDR3 is 12 amino acids long. Germline V lookup: CDR1 SGHDT, CDR2 YYEEEE.

This rearrangement joins TRBV19 to TRBJ2-1; TRBD2 matches at 13 bases. This CDR3 contains 16 residues. Looked up from germline, CDR1 is LNHDA and CDR2 is SQIVND (reference sequence). J gave up 0 bases and V 7 bases, and 3 bases lay outside the gene matches. The CDR3 nucleotides are TGTGCCAGTAATCGACTAGCGGGGGGCTCCTACAATGAGCAGTTCTTC. Protein: CASNRLAGGSYNEQFF. The full variable domain, in which reference TRBV19 and TRBJ2-1 provide the parts outside the CDR3, is DGGITQSPKYLFRKEGQNVTLSCEQNLNHDAMYWYRQDPGQGLRLIYYSQIVNDFQKGDIAEGYSVSREKKESFPLTVTSAQKNPTAFYLCASNRLAGGSYNEQFFGPGTRLTVL.

The chain couples TRBV6-6 to TRBJ2-1; D might be TRBD2 (6 bases). The germline CDR1 and CDR2 sequences are MNHNY and SVGAGI (reference sequence). The length of the CDR3 is 14 residues. The germline V and J ends were trimmed by 2 bases and 3 bases, with 8 bases remaining between them. The CDR3 protein is CASSYHGGYNEQFF. CDR3 coding DNA: TGTGCCAGCAGTTACCACGGGGGCTACAATGAGCAGTTCTTC.